This T cell receptor beta chain was captured by sequencing in a study of cytomegalovirus exposure and HLA in healthy donors. General study points: Most TCR beta V segments were productive about 90% or about 30% of the time in an earlier analysis.

13 Jbeta primers and 60 Vbeta primers were used for the PCR. Here immunoSEQ multiplex PCR was the method, and the copy in TCRdb shows in-frame clones only, minus some. The data contain under 200,000 clones, more than 75% of them singletons. Details on this clone: Its cognate antigen is unknown.

Germline lookup yields CDR1 LGHNA and CDR2 YSLEER. This CDR3 has 17 amino acids. V dropped 0 bases and J dropped 7 bases, with 21 bases sitting between them. V gene TRBV4-3 combines with J gene TRBJ1-1; D not certain. The clonotype was recovered from a male donor in good health and CMV-seropositive. Source material: PBMCs. CDR3 in DNA: TGCGCCAGCAGCCAAGAACCTTTAGAATTCGATTATGGTGAAGCTTTCTTT. This translates into CASSQEPLEFDYGEAFF.